What follows are 9 T cell receptor beta chains derived from one specimen sequenced in a study of shared clonotypes between healthy human individuals. The data were produced by immunoSEQ multiplex PCR, yet TCRdb's version contains in-frame clones alone and is incomplete. The profile shows fewer than 2.5 million clones, over 85% of them singletons. The source material was naive CD4+ T cells from PBMCs. Subset here: CD45RA+ positively selected. Every receptor here comes from a man younger than 35 in good health. Some clones in this sample may be carry-over from other donors' samples.

This clone has only one observation. This chain uses TRBV7-6 with TRBJ1-3; the D gene is possibly TRBD1 (5 bases). The V end was cut by 1 base, the J end by 0 bases, with 10 bases between. CDR3 size: 16 residues. The germline gives CDR1 SGHVS, CDR2 FNYEAQ. The CDR3 protein is CASSLDDRASGNTIYF. Written as DNA, the CDR3 is TGTGCCAGCAGCTTAGACGACAGAGCCTCTGGAAACACCATATATTTT.

This clone was recorded once. The rearrangement uses TRBV6-1 and TRBJ2-3, with 7 bases matching TRBD2. There are 15 residues in the CDR3. Unmatched junction bases numbered 10, after V lost 6 bases and J lost 4 bases. Germline V gene data show CDR1 as MNHNS and CDR2 as SASEGT. The CDR3 is CASRGWRERPDTQYF. Here the CDR3 DNA reads TGTGCCAGCAGGGGCTGGCGGGAGAGACCAGATACGCAGTATTTT.

Comment on this clone: Distinct nucleotide sequences in the sample also encode this CDR3. The CDR3: CASSPGLAGGADTQYF. The CDR3 DNA follows: TGTGCCAGCAGTCCCGGGCTAGCGGGAGGCGCAGATACGCAGTATTTT. V usage is TRBV7-3 and J usage is TRBJ2-3, with 11 bases aligning to TRBD2. CDR3 length: 16 residues. Unmatched junction bases numbered 9, after V lost 6 bases and J lost 4 bases. The germline V gene has CDR1 SGHTA and CDR2 FQGTGA.

V gene TRBV29-1 combines with J gene TRBJ2-4; D is unclear. Trimming left V 4 bases short and J 7 bases short, with 11 bases between. This CDR3 comprises 12 residues. Germline assignment: CDR1 SQVTM and CDR2 ANQGSEA. The CDR3 DNA follows: TGCAGCGTTGTCCAGCCAGCCAACATTCAGTACTTC. Translating it yields CSVVQPANIQYF.

In regard to this clone: At the DNA level, this CDR3 is encoded by other sequences in the same sample as well. This chain uses TRBV2 with TRBJ1-2, with D maybe TRBD1 (6 bases). Germline V gene lookup returns CDR1 SNHLY and CDR2 FYNNEI. The CDR3 length is 12 residues. Between the trimmed V and J ends, which lost 4 bases and 5 bases, there was a span of 8 bases. CDR3 amino acids: CASSGTDYGYTF. Here the CDR3 DNA reads TGTGCCAGCAGTGGGACAGATTATGGCTACACCTTC.

The chain combines TRBV9 with TRBJ2-3, with TRBD2 identical over 9 bases. This CDR3 spans 16 amino acids. V was clipped by 0 bases and J by 3 bases; unmatched bases: 5. Per the germline V gene, CDR1 is SGDLS and CDR2 is YYNGEE. The CDR3 reads CASSVGLAGPTDTQYF. The DNA for the CDR3 is TGTGCCAGCAGCGTAGGTCTAGCGGGACCGACAGATACGCAGTATTTT.

V usage is TRBV30 and J usage is TRBJ1-5; no firm D call. V was cut by 0 bases and J by 6 bases, with 12 bases left in between. The CDR3 spans 14 residues. Germline CDR1 GTSNPN, CDR2 SVGIG (reference sequence). CDR3 coding DNA: TGTGCCTGGAGTGTGGAAGCCGGGAGTCAGCCCCAGCATTTT. As protein: CAWSVEAGSQPQHF.

The CDR3 coding sequence is TGTGCCAGCAGTTCGGGACAGGGGAGCTACAATGAGCAGTTCTTC. Protein product: CASSSGQGSYNEQFF. The chain combines TRBV6-1 with TRBJ2-1; 10 positions agree with TRBD1. In germline, CDR1 is MNHNS, CDR2 SASEGT. The CDR3 extends over 15 amino acids. The junction had 4 bases not matched to a gene; V was cut back by 5 bases and J by 3 bases.

With respect to this clone: Other DNA variants within this sample encode the same CDR3. The chain joins TRBV7-9 to TRBJ1-3; D uncertain. This CDR3 comprises 15 residues. The ends were cut back, 5 bases at V and 0 bases at J, with 11 bases in the middle. Germline CDR1 SEHNR, CDR2 FQNEAQ (reference sequence). CDR3 coding DNA: TGTGCCAGCAGCCTCGACCTGAGCTCTGGAAACACCATATATTTT. Amino acid sequence: CASSLDLSSGNTIYF. The complete variable domain, with remaining parts taken from reference TRBV7-9 and TRBJ1-3, reads DTGVSQNPRHKITKRGQNVTFRCDPISEHNRLYWYRQTLGQGPEFLTYFQNEAQLEKSRLLSDRFSAERPKGSFSTLEIQRTEQGDSAMYLCASSLDLSSGNTIYFGEGSWLTVV.